Listed here is a single TCR beta chain. This clone has just a few counts. The antigen this receptor binds is unknown. Per-nucleotide qualities are absent, and no much larger clonotype sits a single base away. These data are taken from a study of CD4 T cells in relation to SARS-CoV-2 and coronaviruses (dated by TCRdb to the early 2020s). Turning to the overall study: In the ViraFEST assay, PBMCs were grown with antigen for approximately 10 days, and TCR beta CDR3s were then sequenced to identify antigen-specific clonal expansions. An HIV-1 Nef peptide pool or a culture without peptide was used as the negative reference condition. Shared crossreactive spike epitopes were mapped to their HLA restriction using patient-derived lymphoblastoid cell lines. Memory CD4+ T cell crossreactivity between SARS-CoV-2 and common cold coronavirus spike proteins was assessed at the TCR clonotype level in the study. The Adaptive Biotechnologies TCR-sequencing kit was used to sequence samples from a few pre-COVID donors and the naive versus memory experiments, whereas other data were Illumina-based. For other donors in the study, expansion assays were sequenced with a different, Illumina-based TCR-beta assay.

Here is what the overall study found, with its caveats: The study was limited by small numbers of patients and tested TCRs. In around three fifths of donors, memory CD4+ clonotypes turned up that crossrecognized SARS-CoV-2 and at least one common cold coronavirus spike. Pre-pandemic and post-infection samples were not both contributed by any donor, so tracing of the source of pre-existing responses was limited. Crossreactive clones showed significantly weaker SARS-CoV-2-driven expansion than monoreactive clones, consistent with antigenic imprinting. Crossreactivity analysis centred on spike protein, so crossreactivity against other viral proteins was not assessed.

Library preparation was by the immunoSEQ multiplex PCR assay. The authors processed their data as follows. During preprocessing, nonproductive sequences were removed, along with CDR3s that did not begin with C, did not end with F or W, or were shorter than 7 amino acids. Antigen-specific clonotypes were called with the MANAFEST web app on the basis of expansion relative to the reference and to other culture wells. A clone counted as positive if significantly expanded in 2 of 3 replicate wells versus the reference culture at FDR below 0.05. For a clone to be considered positive, significant expansion relative to all other tandem wells and an odds ratio above 5 were also required. CDR3 homology was quantified as pairwise Levenshtein distance, calculated with the stringdist R package after three terminal residues were trimmed from each end. Drawn from immuneACCESS, this table holds only the in-frame rearrangements with V and J called that TCRdb kept. Clones are partly lost; checked studies trace under half to an unresolved V gene and leave the rest unexplained. D and trimming come from the DNA, and the V and J calls and clone size come from that table. Counted in this sample were tens of thousands of clones; approximately 84% of them appeared once. Clones ranked in the top ten supply about a sixth of the sample.

V is reduced by 3 bases and J by 4 bases, leaving a spacing of 15 bases between them. Taken from cysteine to phenylalanine, the CDR3 has 15 residues. The DNA shown is the 45-base CDR3, in frame from base 1. Based on the germline V gene (reference sequence), the CDR1 and CDR2 sequences are SEHNR and FQNEAQ. CD4+ T cells from unexposed donors were collected before the COVID-19 pandemic (2011-2018). Following 10 days of culture, the EasySep CD4+ T cell isolation kit was used to isolate CD4+ T cells. As cell number allowed, CD4+ T cells from unexposed donors were tested for reactivity to SARS-CoV-2 S and N and to four common cold coronavirus spike pools. Each well received approximately 2.2 million PBMCs, cultured in IMDM supplemented with approximately 4.5% human AB serum and approximately 10 IU/ml IL-2. Half of the culture medium was replaced with fresh IL-2-containing medium on days 3 and 7. Each peptide culture condition was generally run in triplicate replicate wells. The leukapheresis product used for the unexposed donors was purchased from a commercial source. Ficoll-Paque PLUS gradient centrifugation was used to isolate PBMCs from either whole blood or leukapheresis product. PBMCs were either cryopreserved at -140°C or used fresh in the expansion assay. The QIAamp Micro DNA Kit was used to extract genomic DNA from the CD4+ T cells.

The chain is encoded by TRBV7-9 joined to TRBJ1-1; 6 matching bases give a weak D call of TRBD1. The sequence derives from a human donor in good health. Sequencing was done on a sample of CD4+ T cells from PBMCs, cultured in vitro. DNA sequence: TGTGCCAGCAGCTTGGGTGGGGGGGGCGGCACTGAAGCTTTCTTT. Translated, this gives CASSLGGGGGTEAFF. Where the CDR3 stops, the reference TRBV7-9 and TRBJ1-1 genes take over; the full variable domain is DTGVSQNPRHKITKRGQNVTFRCDPISEHNRLYWYRQTLGQGPEFLTYFQNEAQLEKSRLLSDRFSAERPKGSFSTLEIQRTEQGDSAMYLCASSLGGGGGTEAFFGQGTRLTVV.